This T cell receptor beta chain was obtained from a study of blood T cells in healthy people across ages. Study background: Capturing about one barcoded beta molecule per two T cells was achieved by template switching. Points from the study as a whole: More naive CD4+ cells and higher diversity were found in long-lived than in aged donors.

This CDR3 has 13 amino acids. Germline CDR1 and CDR2: LGHDT and YNNKEL (reference sequence). A remark on this clonotype: Its specificity is not known. An end of the junction differs from the germline gene, which may be a read error.

For the second PCR, which ran for about 6 to 11 cycles, a sample-barcoded 5' primer and a J-beta primer mix were used. Every cDNA was tagged by a template-switch adaptor with 12 random nucleotides. TCRdb redid the calling of the 5' RACE reads with MiXCR, one entry per CDR3 protein. In the table there are approximately 800,000 distinct CDR3 sequences, just over 55% of which are singletons. The sequenced sample consisted of blood. This chain connects TRBV3-1 to TRBJ1-2; no reliable D call. The clonotype originates from a man aged 35 to 55 in good health. Written as DNA, the CDR3 is TGTGCCAGCACCCAAGACACGGACTATGGCTACACCTTC. Translation: CASTQDTDYGYTF.